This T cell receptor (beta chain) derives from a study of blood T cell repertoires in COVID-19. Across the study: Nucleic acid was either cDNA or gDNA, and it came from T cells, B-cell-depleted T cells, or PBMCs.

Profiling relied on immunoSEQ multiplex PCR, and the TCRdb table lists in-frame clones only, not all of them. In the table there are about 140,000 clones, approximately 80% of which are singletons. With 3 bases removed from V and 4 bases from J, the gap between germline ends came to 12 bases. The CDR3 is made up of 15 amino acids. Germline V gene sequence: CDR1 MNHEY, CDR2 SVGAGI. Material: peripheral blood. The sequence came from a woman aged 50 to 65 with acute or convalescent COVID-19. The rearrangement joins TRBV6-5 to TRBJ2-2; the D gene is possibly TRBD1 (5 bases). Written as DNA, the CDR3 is TGTGCCAGCAGTTATGGCAGGGCCTCCACCGGGGAGCTGTTTTTT. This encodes CASSYGRASTGELFF.